Below, 18 T cell receptor beta chains from the same sample are listed, as sequenced in a study of cytomegalovirus exposure and HLA in healthy donors (dated by TCRdb to about 2017). Library creation used the immunoSEQ multiplex PCR assay. A mixture of 60 forward primers for TCR Vbeta segments and 13 reverse primers for TCR Jbeta segments was used in the multiplex PCR. TCRdb carries this immuneACCESS record with in-frame sequences only. Its versions omit some clonotypes, under half of them owing to an unresolved V gene in the studies checked, with the rest unexplained. This sample is represented by some 180,000 clones; 70% to 80% of them were singletons. Clones ranked in the top ten supply less than 1.5% of the sample. The source material was PBMCs. The receptors were gathered from a man between 18 and 35 years old in good health and CMV-seronegative.

The rearrangement links TRBV19 to TRBJ2-1, with a tentative D call TRBD2 (5 bases). This CDR3 is built from 13 residues. V was trimmed by 6 bases and J by 7 bases, leaving 13 bases between them. Germline assignment: CDR1 LNHDA and CDR2 SQIVND (reference sequence). Here the CDR3 reads CASRPTGGNEQFF. In nucleotides, the CDR3 is TGTGCCAGTAGACCGACCGGAGGAAATGAGCAGTTCTTC.

The chain couples TRBV29-1 to TRBJ2-1; 8 bases line up with TRBD2. After removal of 1 base from V and 7 bases from J, the junction contained 3 bases not matched to a gene. Per the germline V gene, CDR1 is SQVTM and CDR2 is ANQGSEA. This CDR3 is built from 13 residues. The CDR3 here is CSVEVSGANEQFF. As DNA, the CDR3 is TGCAGCGTTGAAGTTAGCGGGGCAAATGAGCAGTTCTTC.

This clone appeared a few times. V gene TRBV5-1 combines with J gene TRBJ2-5, with D maybe TRBD1 (6 bases). CDR1 is SGHRS and CDR2 is YFSETQ in the germline V gene. Trimming left V 6 bases short and J 0 bases short, with 12 bases between. The CDR3 extends over 14 amino acids. CDR3 bases: TGCGCCAGCAACCTAGGGGGATACCAAGAGACCCAGTACTTC. Protein: CASNLGGYQETQYF.

The chain has TRBV19 and TRBJ2-1; no clear D gene. The V gene's germline CDR1 is LNHDA and CDR2 SQIVND (reference sequence). Trimming took off 6 bases at V and 2 bases at J, with 5 bases between the two ends. The CDR3 consists of 12 residues. CDR3 bases: TGTGCCAGTAGCCGTACCTACAATGAGCAGTTCTTC. It codes for CASSRTYNEQFF. The variable domain in full, with the rest retrieved from reference TRBV19 and TRBJ2-1, is DGGITQSPKYLFRKEGQNVTLSCEQNLNHDAMYWYRQDPGQGLRLIYYSQIVNDFQKGDIAEGYSVSREKKESFPLTVTSAQKNPTAFYLCASSRTYNEQFFGPGTRLTVL.

Only a few counts were recorded for this clone. The V gene is TRBV2, the J gene TRBJ2-7; D gene ambiguous. CDR1 is SNHLY and CDR2 is FYNNEI in the germline V gene. CDR3 length: 13 residues. V was cut by 3 bases and J by 2 bases, with 8 bases left in between. The CDR3, as DNA: TGTGCCAGCAGTGAGGGCCTGGCCTACGAGCAGTACTTC. Translated: CASSEGLAYEQYF.

The rearrangement uses TRBV10-1 and TRBJ2-7, with unresolved D. This CDR3 comprises 16 residues. Germline lookup yields CDR1 WNHNN and CDR2 SYGVQD (reference sequence). The V end lost 6 bases, the J end lost 6 bases, and 24 bases lay between the germline ends. This CDR3 is CASRGPRQARISEQYF. The CDR3 DNA sequence: TGCGCCAGCAGGGGTCCTCGCCAGGCCCGTATTTCCGAGCAGTACTTC.

This clone was seen only a few times. V is TRBV5-6 and J is TRBJ2-1; 13 nucleotides match TRBD2. The CDR3 sequence is 19 residues long. With V trimmed by 4 bases and J by 0 bases, 10 bases remained unmatched. Germline V gene data show CDR1 as SGHDT and CDR2 as YYEEEE. This chain's CDR3 is CASSPLGLAGYSSYNEQFF. CDR3 in DNA: TGTGCCAGCAGCCCCCTGGGACTAGCGGGGTACAGCTCCTACAATGAGCAGTTCTTC.

This sequence joins TRBV13 and TRBJ2-5; no clear D. V lost 0 bases and J lost 5, with 7 bases in between. This CDR3 is 13 amino acids long. Per the germline V gene, CDR1 is PRHDT and CDR2 is FYEKMQ (reference sequence). This CDR3 is CASSLGPGETQYF. CDR3 nucleotides: TGTGCCAGCAGCTTAGGCCCGGGTGAGACCCAGTACTTC.

The chain employs TRBV29-1 and TRBJ1-4, with D perhaps TRBD1 (5 bases). CDR3 length equals 13 residues. The V and J ends lost 7 bases and 2 bases respectively, with 11 bases between them. The germline CDR1 and CDR2 sequences are SQVTM and ANQGSEA. The CDR3 nucleotides read TGCAGCGCCCAAAAGGGGACTAATGAAAAACTGTTTTTT. Translation gives CSAQKGTNEKLFF.

This chain links TRBV4-2 with TRBJ1-2, with 10 bases identical to TRBD1. Trimming at V came to 0 bases and at J to 0 bases, leaving 7 bases not matched to a gene. Germline CDR1 is LGHNA and CDR2 is YNFKEQ. The CDR3 is 18 residues long. The CDR3, as DNA: TGTGCCAGCAGCCAAGATCGTGACAGGGGGCTGCCTAACTATGGCTACACCTTC. Translating gives CASSQDRDRGLPNYGYTF.

This clone was found once. The chain carries TRBV12-5 and TRBJ2-7; no definite D call. Germline V gives CDR1 LGHNT, CDR2 FRNRAP. Trimming stripped 6 bases from V and 3 bases from J, with 15 bases between. This CDR3 is built from 14 residues. The CDR3 DNA reads TGTGCTAGTGGACCAGGCGACGCACACTACGAGCAGTACTTC. Amino acid sequence: CASGPGDAHYEQYF.

This sequence joins TRBV14 and TRBJ2-7, with TRBD1 matching 9 bases. CDR3 size: 16 residues. The J segment lost 4 bases and the V segment lost 0 bases, leaving 7 bases of the junction unmatched. In germline, CDR1 is SGHDN, CDR2 FVKESK. CDR3 nucleotide sequence: TGTGCCAGCAGCCAAGATAGGGGGACAGGGAGGTACGAGCAGTACTTC. This translates into CASSQDRGTGRYEQYF.

The chain joins TRBV7-2 to TRBJ2-1; D gene ambiguous. V dropped 6 bases and J dropped 0 bases, with 15 bases sitting between them. This CDR3 comprises 16 residues. Germline values: CDR1 SGHTA, CDR2 FQGNSA. This CDR3 is CASRFTHSLSYNEQFF. CDR3 coding DNA: TGTGCCAGCAGATTCACACATTCGCTCTCCTACAATGAGCAGTTCTTC.

This clone was recorded a few times. This sequence joins TRBV7-3 and TRBJ2-3; 7 nucleotides line up with TRBD2. Germline V gene data show CDR1 as SGHTA and CDR2 as FQGTGA. With V trimmed by 6 bases and J by 3 bases, 9 bases remained unmatched. The length of the CDR3 is 15 residues. DNA for the CDR3: TGTGCCAGCAGACCCAGCGGGGTTAGGACAGATACGCAGTATTTT. It yields the protein CASRPSGVRTDTQYF.

This clone was seen only once. The chain carries TRBV15 and TRBJ2-3, with 10 bases lining up with TRBD2. Per germline, CDR1 LNHNV and CDR2 YYDKDF (reference sequence). This CDR3 comprises 15 residues. Trimming removed 11 bases from V and 3 bases from J; junction bases left unmatched: 11. In DNA form, the CDR3 reads TGTGCCGCCACCGTAGCGGGAGGTGGAACAGATACGCAGTATTTT. This sequence encodes CAATVAGGGTDTQYF.

In this sample, this clone turned up once. This sequence joins TRBV5-1 and TRBJ2-1, with D perhaps TRBD2 (5 bases). In germline, CDR1 is SGHRS, CDR2 YFSETQ. This CDR3 contains 14 residues. Trimming shortened V by 4 bases and J by 6 bases, and 14 bases separated the two germline ends. CDR3 protein: CASSASSTSNEQFF. In DNA form, the CDR3 reads TGCGCCAGCAGCGCCTCCTCTACTAGCAATGAGCAGTTCTTC.

CDR3 sequence reads: CASSSTGTGGKKLFF. CDR3 nucleotide sequence: TGTGCCAGCAGTTCCACCGGGACAGGGGGCAAAAAACTGTTTTTT. The chain recombines TRBV6-5 with TRBJ1-4; 12 bases line up with TRBD1. There are 15 residues in the CDR3. From germline, CDR1 is MNHEY and CDR2 SVGAGI. V was pared by 4 bases and J by 9 bases, with 6 bases of the junction left unmatched.

The V call is TRBV18, the J call TRBJ1-4; 7 bases agree with TRBD1. The CDR3 loop spans 17 amino acids. Per germline, CDR1 KGHSH and CDR2 LQKENI. Trimming removed 0 bases from V and 12 bases from J; junction bases left unmatched: 16. CDR3 region: CASSPPTWGQSSCQLFF. In DNA form, the CDR3 reads TGTGCCAGCTCACCACCGACTTGGGGACAGAGTAGTTGTCAACTGTTTTTT.